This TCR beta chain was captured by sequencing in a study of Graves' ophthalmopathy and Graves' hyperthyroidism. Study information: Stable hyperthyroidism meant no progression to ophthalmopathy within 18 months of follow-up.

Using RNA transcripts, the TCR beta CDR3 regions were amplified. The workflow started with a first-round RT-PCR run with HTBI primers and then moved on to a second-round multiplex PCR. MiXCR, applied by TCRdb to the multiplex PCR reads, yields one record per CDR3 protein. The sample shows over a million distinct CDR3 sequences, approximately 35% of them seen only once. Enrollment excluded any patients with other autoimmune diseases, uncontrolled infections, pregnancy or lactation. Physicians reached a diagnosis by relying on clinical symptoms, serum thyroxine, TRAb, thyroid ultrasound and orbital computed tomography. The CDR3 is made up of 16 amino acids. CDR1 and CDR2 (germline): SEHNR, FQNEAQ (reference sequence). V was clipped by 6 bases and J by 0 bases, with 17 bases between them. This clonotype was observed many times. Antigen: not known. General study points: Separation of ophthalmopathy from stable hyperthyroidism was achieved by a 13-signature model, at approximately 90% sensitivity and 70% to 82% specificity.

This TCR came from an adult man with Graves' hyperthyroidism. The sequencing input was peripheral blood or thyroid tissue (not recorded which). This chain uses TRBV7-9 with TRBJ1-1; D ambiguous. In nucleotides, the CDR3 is TGTGCCAGCAGAGGAGAACCGGGCCTCATGAACACTGAAGCTTTCTTT. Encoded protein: CASRGEPGLMNTEAFF.